A single sample gave rise to the 21 T cell receptor beta chains below, sequenced in a study of CD4 T cells in relation to SARS-CoV-2 and coronaviruses. CD4+ T cells from unexposed donors were obtained before the COVID-19 pandemic (2011-2018). After approximately ten days of culture, CD4+ T cells were isolated. Assay used: immunoSEQ multiplex PCR; TCRdb lists only in-frame clones, some missing. The data show over 25,000 clones, with 78% seen just once and 20% to 25% held by the top ten. Antigen specificity for these receptors is unknown. The sample comprised CD4+ T cells from PBMCs, cultured in vitro. These receptors were collected from a human donor in good health.

The chain links TRBV4-1 to TRBJ2-7; D gene ambiguous. This CDR3 is built from 13 residues. With 4 bases removed from V and 4 bases from J, the gap between germline ends came to 11 bases. Germline V gene data show CDR1 as MGHRA and CDR2 as YSYEKL. The chain's CDR3 is CASSLTSGYEQYF. The CDR3 region has the DNA TGCGCCAGCAGCCTTACCTCTGGTTACGAGCAGTACTTC.

The chain combines TRBV28 with TRBJ2-3; no clear D gene. V dropped 6 bases and J dropped 0 bases, with 4 bases sitting between them. The CDR3 length is 12 residues. The germline gives CDR1 MDHEN, CDR2 SYDVKM. CDR3 residues: CASRESTDTQYF. The CDR3, as DNA: TGTGCCAGCAGGGAAAGCACAGATACGCAGTATTTT.

The gene calls are TRBV3-1 (or the pseudogene TRBV3-2) and TRBJ1-2, with D unclear. Germline CDR1 LGHDT, CDR2 YNNKEL (reference sequence). V lost 4 bases, J lost 1 base, and 7 bases lay in between. This CDR3 is built from 13 residues. The CDR3 DNA reads TGTGCCAGCAGCCCGACCCTTAACTATGGCTACACCTTC. Encoded protein: CASSPTLNYGYTF.

CDR3 amino acids: CASSLEGGGGYEQYF. CDR3 sequence (DNA): TGTGCCAGCAGCTTAGAGGGGGGCGGGGGTTACGAGCAGTACTTC. The V and J genes are TRBV7-8 and TRBJ2-7, with TRBD2 as a possible D gene (7 bases). Germline lookup yields CDR1 SGHVS and CDR2 FQNEAQ. This CDR3 is 15 amino acids long. V shed 1 base and J shed 4 bases, with 14 bases lying between them.

By share, this clone counts as medium-sized. The V and J genes are TRBV18 and TRBJ1-1; tentative D call: TRBD1 (5 bases). The CDR3 is 12 amino acids. Trimming took 2 bases from V and 7 from J, leaving 8 bases between them. The germline gives CDR1 KGHSH, CDR2 LQKENI. This CDR3 is CASSPYQGEAFF. The CDR3 DNA reads TGTGCCAGCTCACCATATCAGGGTGAAGCTTTCTTT.

This rearrangement joins TRBV3-1 (or the pseudogene TRBV3-2) to TRBJ2-5; the D call may be TRBD1 or TRBD2 (6 bases each). Between the trimmed V and J ends, which lost 3 bases and 5 bases, there was a span of 10 bases. The CDR3 is made up of 13 amino acids. Germline assignment: CDR1 LGHDT and CDR2 YNNKEL (reference sequence). The CDR3 protein is CASSHRGGETQYF. The CDR3 DNA reads TGTGCCAGCAGCCACAGGGGAGGTGAGACCCAGTACTTC.

This chain uses TRBV7-8 with TRBJ2-3; unclear D gene. The germline V gene encodes CDR1 SGHVS and CDR2 FQNEAQ. The CDR3 covers 16 residues. Trimming shortened V by 5 bases and J by 6 bases, and 21 bases separated the two germline ends. In DNA form, the CDR3 reads TGTGCCAGCAGCCCACAGATCGGCGCAAGTTCGGATACGCAGTATTTT. This codes for CASSPQIGASSDTQYF.

In its sample, this clone was seen a few times. The genes are TRBV6-1 and TRBJ1-4; perhaps TRBD1 as D (5 bases). CDR1 is MNHNS, CDR2 SASEGT, per germline. This CDR3 has 16 residues. With 6 bases removed from V and 4 bases from J, the gap between germline ends came to 18 bases. CDR3 DNA sequence: TGTGCCAGCAGAGAAACAGACAGACCAGATAATGAAAAACTGTTTTTT. Translated, it gives CASRETDRPDNEKLFF.

This clone has just a few counts. The chain uses TRBV27 and TRBJ1-2; TRBD1 aligns across 8 bases. The germline CDR1 and CDR2 sequences are MNHEY and SMNVEV (reference sequence). The CDR3 sequence is 14 residues long. V lost 6 bases to trimming and J lost 6 bases; unmatched junction nucleotides: 9. DNA for the CDR3: TGTGCCAGCAGAGACCCAGGGGGCCACCATGGCTACACCTTC. Translated: CASRDPGGHHGYTF.

The chain couples TRBV12-3 or TRBV12-4 to TRBJ2-4; D uncertain. V lost 0 bases to trimming and J lost 8 bases, with 5 bases between them. The CDR3 runs to 12 residues. The CDR3 sequence is CASSLAGHIQYF. DNA of the CDR3: TGTGCCAGCAGTTTAGCTGGTCACATTCAGTACTTC.

This clone has more than one count but fewer than ten. The genes are TRBV4-2 and TRBJ2-7, with 8 bases that match TRBD1. J gave up 4 bases and V 0 bases, and 8 bases lay outside the gene matches. The CDR3 spans 16 residues. The germline V gene encodes CDR1 LGHNA and CDR2 YNFKEQ. The CDR3 nucleotides are TGTGCCAGCAGCCAAGAGAGTGCAGGGGGCATTTACGAGCAGTACTTC. It translates to CASSQESAGGIYEQYF.

The V gene is TRBV7-2, the J gene TRBJ2-1, with TRBD2 matching over 8 bases. The trim removed 5 bases at V and 4 bases at J, leaving 7 bases unmatched. The germline CDR1 and CDR2 sequences are SGHTA and FQGNSA. This CDR3 is built from 15 residues. In nucleotides, the CDR3 is TGTGCCAGCAGCCCGCGGACTAGCATGTACAATGAGCAGTTCTTC. It translates to CASSPRTSMYNEQFF.

This rearrangement joins TRBV3-1 (or the pseudogene TRBV3-2) to TRBJ2-1; D possibly uses TRBD1 or TRBD2 (6 bases each). The germline V and J ends were trimmed by 2 bases and 0 bases, with 17 bases remaining between them. The CDR3 runs to 18 residues. Germline V gene sequence: CDR1 LGHDT, CDR2 YNNKEL (reference sequence). CDR3: CASSQIRGRKSSYNEQFF. CDR3 nucleotides: TGTGCCAGCAGCCAAATACGGGGGCGAAAGAGCTCCTACAATGAGCAGTTCTTC.

The chain joins TRBV4-3 to TRBJ2-2; TRBD1 is a possible D gene (8 bases). CDR1 and CDR2 (germline): LGHNA, YSLEER. This CDR3 is built from 15 residues. Trimming took off 6 bases at V and 8 bases at J, with 19 bases between the two ends. This chain's CDR3 is CASRVERGQAGELFF. Here the CDR3 DNA reads TGCGCCAGCAGGGTCGAGCGGGGACAGGCTGGGGAGCTGTTTTTT.

The chain couples TRBV6-5 to TRBJ1-1, with D maybe TRBD1 (5 bases). There are 11 residues in the CDR3. Looked up from germline, CDR1 is MNHEY and CDR2 is SVGAGI. Trimming removed 6 bases at V and 8 bases at J, with 10 bases between. This CDR3 reads CASRRQREAFF. The CDR3 DNA sequence: TGTGCCAGCAGAAGACAGCGGGAAGCTTTCTTT.

The rearrangement links TRBV10-3 to TRBJ2-3; perhaps D is TRBD1 or TRBD2 (5 bases each). The CDR3 runs to 19 residues. Looked up from germline, CDR1 is ENHRY and CDR2 is SYGVKD. Trimming shortened V by 0 bases and J by 1 base, and 20 bases separated the two germline ends. CDR3 residues: CAISESRGLGGARTDTQYF. CDR3 sequence (DNA): TGTGCCATCAGTGAGTCGAGGGGTTTGGGTGGAGCGCGCACAGATACGCAGTATTTT.

V is TRBV4-1 and J is TRBJ1-2; 12 bases line up with TRBD1. The junction had 14 bases not matched to a gene; V was cut back by 3 bases and J by 3 bases. CDR1 and CDR2 from the germline V gene are MGHRA and YSYEKL. The CDR3 is 19 residues long. CDR3 region: CASSHPIRDRGRWDYGYTF. The CDR3 nucleotides are TGCGCCAGCAGCCATCCGATCCGGGACAGGGGGCGCTGGGACTATGGCTACACCTTC.

This rearrangement joins TRBV27 to TRBJ2-5, with TRBD2 matching over 12 bases. The junction had 3 bases not matched to a gene; V was cut back by 6 bases and J by 4 bases. The CDR3 length is 14 residues. Germline V gives CDR1 MNHEY, CDR2 SMNVEV (reference sequence). The CDR3 here is CASSRTSGIETQYF. CDR3 nucleotide sequence: TGTGCCAGCAGCCGGACTAGCGGGATAGAGACCCAGTACTTC.

This chain's CDR3 is CASSQTRNSYNEQFF. In nucleotides, the CDR3 is TGTGCCAGCAGCCAAACTAGAAACTCCTACAATGAGCAGTTCTTC. The rearrangement joins TRBV3-1 (or the pseudogene TRBV3-2) to TRBJ2-1, with D possibly matching TRBD2 (5 bases). V gave up 2 bases and J gave up 0 bases, with 8 bases separating them. The length of the CDR3 is 15 residues. The germline gives CDR1 LGHDT, CDR2 YNNKEL (reference sequence).

The rearrangement links TRBV19 to TRBJ2-2; D unclear. Germline assignment: CDR1 LNHDA and CDR2 SQIVND (reference sequence). CDR3 length: 17 amino acids. With 3 bases removed from V and 0 bases from J, the gap between germline ends came to 14 bases. The CDR3 region has the DNA TGTGCCAGTAGTATGACCGCTACCCGCGCGAACACCGGGGAGCTGTTTTTT. Residues: CASSMTATRANTGELFF.

The rearrangement links TRBV7-8 to TRBJ2-7; no reliable D call. V lost 6 bases to trimming and J lost 2 bases, with 14 bases between them. The germline V gene encodes CDR1 SGHVS and CDR2 FQNEAQ. The CDR3 extends over 14 amino acids. The CDR3 DNA follows: TGTGCCAGCAGTAGAACCGCTGGGACCTACGAGCAGTACTTC. This codes for CASSRTAGTYEQYF.